The sequence of this TCR beta chain was determined in a study of T cell responses to AZD1222 COVID-19 vaccine. Study results and caveats: There were repertoire samples only from the period after the peak T cell response.

Worth noting for this clone: Its antigen remains unidentified.

The CDR3 runs to 14 residues. V lost 0 bases and J lost 9, with 9 bases in between. Germline V gene sequence: CDR1 MNHNS, CDR2 SASEGT. Libraries were prepared by immunoSEQ multiplex PCR; TCRdb keeps only in-frame clonotypes and omits some of them. Of more than 150,000 clones in the sample, 87% are singletons; the top ten hold approximately 9.1%. Source: peripheral blood, taken 28 days after the second AZD1222 dose. The source is an adult who received the AZD1222 COVID-19 vaccine. The gene calls are TRBV6-1 and TRBJ1-6; no clear D gene. Here the CDR3 DNA reads TGTGCCAGCAGTGAAGCGCGCGGAATTTCACCCCTCCACTTT. Protein sequence: CASSEARGISPLHF.